This record concerns one T cell receptor (beta chain) sequence. Its cognate antigen is unknown. At one of its ends the junction is not consistent with the germline gene, which may arise from a read error. A multiplex PCR was run with 60 Vbeta primers and 13 Jbeta primers. TCRdb's copy holds only in-frame clones and misses some; the assay was immunoSEQ multiplex PCR. In the table there are over 110,000 clones, just under 85% of which are singletons. The data belong to a study of cytomegalovirus exposure and HLA in healthy donors. Study results and limitations: Rare TCR sequences dominated, though some public TCRs recurred in many donors.

Germline V lookup: CDR1 SSHAT, CDR2 FNYEAQ (reference sequence). The CDR3 is 13 amino acids. The sample taken for sequencing was PBMCs. The receptor was isolated from a woman aged 55-70 years in good health and CMV-seropositive. The V call is TRBV7-7, the J call TRBJ2-2; the D gene is possibly TRBD2 (6 bases). CDR3 in DNA: TGTGCTAGCAGCTTAGCGGAGGGGCGGGAGCTGTTTTTT. It encodes CASSLAEGRELFF.